The clone carrying this TCR beta chain is labeled medium-sized based on frequency. Its target is unknown. Each TRB cDNA library was prepared by 5' RACE (with UMI labels). TCRdb reanalyzed the 5' RACE reads, giving one entry per CDR3 protein sequence and no DNA. This sample's clone table lists about 6,800 distinct CDR3 sequences. This entry comes from a study of CXCR3-negative and CXCR3-positive naive CD8 T cells. Study-level findings and limits: The TRB CDR3s that CXCR3-positive naive cells carried were more hydrophobic than those of CXCR3-negative naive cells.

At around 300,000 cells each, triplicate sorts were carried out for each CD8+ T cell subset. This TCR was recovered from a human donor in good health. Some clones in this sample may be carry-over from other donors' samples. The material sequenced was naive CXCR3+ CD8+ T cells from blood. As for subset: CD45RO-CCR7+CD27+CD95- naive CD8+ T cells expressing CXCR3 (TNR3+).

CDR3 sequence reads: CASSRLSYEQYF. The chain has TRBV12-3 or TRBV12-4 and TRBJ2-7; the TRBD2 assignment by TCRdb is unverifiable without DNA. The CDR3 runs to 12 residues.